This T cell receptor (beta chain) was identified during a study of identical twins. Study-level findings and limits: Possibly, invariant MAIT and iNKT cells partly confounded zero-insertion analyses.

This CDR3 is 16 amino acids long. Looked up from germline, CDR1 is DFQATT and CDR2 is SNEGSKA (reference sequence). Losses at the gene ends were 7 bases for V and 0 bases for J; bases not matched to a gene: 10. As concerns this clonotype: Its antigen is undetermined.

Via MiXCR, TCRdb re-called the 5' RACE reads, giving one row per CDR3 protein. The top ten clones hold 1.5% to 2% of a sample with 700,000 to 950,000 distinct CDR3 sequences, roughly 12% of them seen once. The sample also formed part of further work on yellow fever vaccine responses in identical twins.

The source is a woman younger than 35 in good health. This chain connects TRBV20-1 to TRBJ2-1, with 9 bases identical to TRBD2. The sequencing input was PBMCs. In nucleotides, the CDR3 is TGCAGTGGTGGGCCTAGCGGGACGTTCTCCTACAATGAGCAGTTCTTC. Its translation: CSGGPSGTFSYNEQFF.